Below, 5 T cell receptor beta chains from the same sample are listed, as sequenced in a study of cytomegalovirus exposure and HLA in healthy donors. Data came from immunoSEQ multiplex PCR; TCRdb stores just in-frame clones and leaves some out. In the table there are 100,000 to 120,000 clones, 88% of which are singletons. The sequencing input was PBMCs. The origin of the receptors is a woman aged 30 to 39 in good health and CMV-seropositive.

J is TRBJ2-3 and V is TRBV7-2; the match to TRBD2 covers 7 bases. Trimming cost V 4 bases and J 3 bases; bases outside gene matches: 10. CDR1 is SGHTA and CDR2 is FQGNSA in the germline V gene. The CDR3 spans 16 residues. This CDR3 reads CASSSLGGRRTDTQYF. CDR3 nucleotide sequence: TGTGCCAGCAGCTCGCTTGGCGGGAGACGGACAGATACGCAGTATTTT.

The rearrangement uses TRBV4-2 and TRBJ2-1, with D unclear. Trimming left V 3 bases short and J 3 bases short, with 12 bases between. This CDR3 has 15 residues. The germline CDR1 and CDR2 sequences are LGHNA and YNFKEQ. CDR3 nucleotide sequence: TGTGCCAGCAGCCAGGCTACCGGAGACTACAATGAGCAGTTCTTC. Amino acid sequence: CASSQATGDYNEQFF.

The rearrangement joins TRBV5-6 to TRBJ1-3; tentative D call: TRBD1 (5 bases). Looked up from germline, CDR1 is SGHDT and CDR2 is YYEEEE. Trimming pared 0 bases from V and 4 bases from J, leaving 11 bases between. The CDR3 covers 15 residues. The CDR3 reads CASSLGTTPGNTIYF. The CDR3 region has the DNA TGTGCCAGCAGCTTGGGGACAACTCCGGGAAACACCATATATTTT.

The V gene is TRBV6-5, the J gene TRBJ2-7, with TRBD1 matching over 7 bases. The germline gives CDR1 MNHEY, CDR2 SVGAGI. V trimming: 0 bases; J trimming: 2 bases; junction bases outside the gene matches: 1. This CDR3 is built from 14 residues. Written as DNA, the CDR3 is TGTGCCAGCAGTTACTCTGGGACAGCCTACGAGCAGTACTTC. Protein: CASSYSGTAYEQYF.

This chain links TRBV7-2 with TRBJ1-5; the D gene is possibly TRBD1 (6 bases). V lost 2 bases and J 5 bases, leaving 7 bases between the germline ends. The CDR3 sequence is 13 residues long. Germline V CDR1 and CDR2: SGHTA, FQGNSA. DNA of the CDR3: TGTGCCAGCAGCTTATACAGGGATCAGCCCCAGCATTTT. Amino acid sequence: CASSLYRDQPQHF. Using reference TRBV7-2 and TRBJ1-5 for the parts outside the CDR3, the full variable domain is GAGVSQSPSNKVTEKGKDVELRCDPISGHTALYWYRQSLGQGLEFLIYFQGNSAPDKSGLPSDRFSAERTGGSVSTLTIQRTQQEDSAVYLCASSLYRDQPQHFGDGTRLSIL.